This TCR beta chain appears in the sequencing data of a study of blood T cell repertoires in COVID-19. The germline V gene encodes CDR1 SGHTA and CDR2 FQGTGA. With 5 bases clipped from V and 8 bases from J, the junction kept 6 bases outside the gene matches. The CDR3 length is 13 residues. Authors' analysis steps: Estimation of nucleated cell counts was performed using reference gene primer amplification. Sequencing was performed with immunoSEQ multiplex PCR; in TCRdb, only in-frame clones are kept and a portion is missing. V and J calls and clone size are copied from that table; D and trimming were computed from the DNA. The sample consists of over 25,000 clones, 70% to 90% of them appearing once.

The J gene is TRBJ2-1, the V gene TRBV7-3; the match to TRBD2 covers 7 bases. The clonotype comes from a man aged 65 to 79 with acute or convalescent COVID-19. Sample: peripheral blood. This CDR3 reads CASSRRTSDEQFF. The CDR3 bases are TGTGCCAGCAGCCGCCGAACTAGCGATGAGCAGTTCTTC.